The 8 T cell receptor beta chains listed next were all sequenced from one sample in a study of blood T cell repertoires in COVID-19. Clones were sequenced by immunoSEQ multiplex PCR, and TCRdb holds only the in-frame ones, with some missing. Of approximately 170,000 clones listed, about 86% are singletons. The sequencing sample was made of peripheral blood. The receptor set was obtained from a woman in her 70s with acute or convalescent COVID-19.

The chain carries TRBV6-5 and TRBJ1-2; D is uncertain. Per the germline V gene, CDR1 is MNHEY and CDR2 is SVGAGI. Trimming took off 0 bases at V and 4 bases at J, with 12 bases between the two ends. The CDR3 covers 15 residues. Here the CDR3 reads CASSYSITTSYGYTF. The CDR3 DNA follows: TGTGCCAGCAGTTACTCGATTACTACTAGCTATGGCTACACCTTC.

The rearrangement uses TRBV6-2 or TRBV6-3 and TRBJ1-1; D is uncertain. The germline gives CDR1 MNHEY, CDR2 SVGEGT. Between the trimmed V and J ends, which lost 3 bases and 0 bases, there was a span of 8 bases. The CDR3 is 14 amino acids. The CDR3 nucleotides read TGTGCCAGCAGTTATTCCGGGATGAACACTGAAGCTTTCTTT. Protein sequence: CASSYSGMNTEAFF.

V usage is TRBV6-5 and J usage is TRBJ2-7; weak D call: TRBD1 (5 bases). V lost 6 bases to trimming and J lost 2 bases, with 8 bases between them. The CDR3 has 12 residues. Germline-derived CDR1 and CDR2 are MNHEY and SVGAGI. The CDR3 region is CASRETAYEQYF. The CDR3 nucleotides are TGTGCCAGCAGGGAGACAGCCTACGAGCAGTACTTC.

The chain has TRBV2 and TRBJ2-5; possibly TRBD2 for D (5 bases). CDR3 length equals 13 residues. V was trimmed by 2 bases and J by 2 bases, leaving 6 bases between them. Germline-derived CDR1 and CDR2 are SNHLY and FYNNEI. For the CDR3, the DNA is TGTGCCAGCAGTGAAACTAGGCAAGAGACCCAGTACTTC. This gives the protein CASSETRQETQYF.

This sequence joins TRBV6-5 and TRBJ2-2, with TRBD2 as a possible D gene (6 bases). The CDR3 has 15 residues. V gave up 6 bases and J gave up 5 bases, with 16 bases separating them. Germline V CDR1 and CDR2: MNHEY, SVGAGI. CDR3 nucleotides: TGTGCCAGCAGGCAACTACCTCGGGGGACCGGGGAGCTGTTTTTT. Translated: CASRQLPRGTGELFF.

Remarks on this clone: The sample holds other DNA sequences that translate to the same CDR3. CDR3 sequence reads: CASRLTGNTEAFF. In nucleotides, the CDR3 is TGTGCCAGCAGGCTGACGGGGAACACTGAAGCTTTCTTT. This chain connects TRBV6-5 to TRBJ1-1; D is ambiguous. The CDR3 loop spans 13 amino acids. Germline-derived CDR1 and CDR2 are MNHEY and SVGAGI. V was cut by 6 bases and J by 1 base, with 9 bases left in between.

The chain employs TRBV5-8 and TRBJ1-2; the match to TRBD1 covers 9 bases. The CDR3 totals 15 residues. V was clipped by 5 bases and J by 3 bases; unmatched bases: 8. Germline CDR1 and CDR2: SGHTS and YDEGEE. CDR3 DNA sequence: TGTGCCAGCAGAACCGGGACAGGGCTAGACTATGGCTACACCTTC. Its translation is CASRTGTGLDYGYTF.

V usage is TRBV2 and J usage is TRBJ1-1; D gene uncertain. The CDR3 is 14 residues long. V gave up 4 bases and J gave up 1 base, with 10 bases separating them. Germline CDR1 SNHLY, CDR2 FYNNEI. DNA of the CDR3: TGTGCCAGCAGTGTCTTGGCAGGGAACACTGAAGCTTTCTTT. Translated, it gives CASSVLAGNTEAFF. The entire variable domain, with the rest obtained from reference TRBV2 and TRBJ1-1, is as follows: EPEVTQTPSHQVTQMGQEVILRCVPISNHLYFYWYRQILGQKVEFLVSFYNNEISEKSEIFDDQFSVERPDGSNFTLKIRSTKLEDSAMYFCASSVLAGNTEAFFGQGTRLTVV.